Shown below are 16 T cell receptor beta chains from a single sample sequenced in a study of response to subunit inactivated influenza vaccine. TCRdb passed the RT-PCR reads through MiXCR, listing each CDR3 protein once. Counted here are roughly 540,000 distinct CDR3 sequences, approximately 22% occurring once; the ten biggest clones make up 2.8%. In addition, the sample was reused for a study of T cells expressing NK-cell markers. That work adds: With UMIs, 5'RACE template switching was used to make TCR beta cDNA.

This specimen consisted of CD4+ T cells sorted from PBMCs, obtained 11 to 12 days after vaccination. These receptor sequences come from a man aged 45-60 years who received an inactivated influenza vaccine.

There are many counts of this clonotype. The rearrangement uses TRBV29-1 and TRBJ2-1, with a tentative D call TRBD1 (5 bases). V was clipped by 4 bases and J by 5 bases, with 15 bases between them. The CDR3 is 14 amino acids. CDR1 is SQVTM and CDR2 is ANQGSEA in the germline V gene. CDR3 loop: CSVVAGWVDNEQFF. CDR3 DNA sequence: TGCAGCGTTGTGGCAGGGTGGGTCGACAATGAGCAGTTCTTC.

Here the CDR3 reads CASSLGTDRPTEAFF. The CDR3 bases are TGCGCCAGCAGCTTGGGGACAGATCGGCCCACTGAAGCTTTCTTT. V and J are TRBV5-1 and TRBJ1-1, with D possibly being TRBD1 (6 bases). V lost 0 bases, J lost 4 bases, and 13 bases lay in between. The CDR3 totals 15 residues. Germline-derived CDR1 and CDR2 are SGHRS and YFSETQ.

This clonotype was seen only a few times. The V gene is TRBV7-2, the J gene TRBJ1-5; no clear D. CDR1 is SGHTA and CDR2 is FQGNSA in the germline V gene. V lost 6 bases and J 4 bases, leaving 16 bases between the germline ends. This CDR3 contains 15 residues. CDR3 sequence: CASSPIPLHNQPQHF. The CDR3 nucleotides read TGTGCCAGCAGTCCCATCCCCTTACATAATCAGCCCCAGCATTTT. Full variable domain (outside the CDR3, taken from reference TRBV7-2 and TRBJ1-5): GAGVSQSPSNKVTEKGKDVELRCDPISGHTALYWYRQSLGQGLEFLIYFQGNSAPDKSGLPSDRFSAERTGGSVSTLTIQRTQQEDSAVYLCASSPIPLHNQPQHFGDGTRLSIL.

This clonotype was seen only a few times. CDR3 residues: CASTDGTAVEKLFF. CDR3 in DNA: TGTGCCAGCACCGACGGGACAGCGGTTGAAAAACTGTTTTTT. V is TRBV12-3 or TRBV12-4 and J is TRBJ1-4, with TRBD1 identical over 7 bases. The CDR3 is 14 amino acids. V was clipped by 7 bases and J by 7 bases; unmatched bases: 9.

The chain recombines TRBV7-2 with TRBJ1-1; D is unresolved. V lost 4 bases, J lost 0 bases, and 12 bases lay in between. This CDR3 contains 15 residues. The germline CDR1 and CDR2 sequences are SGHTA and FQGNSA. CDR3 protein: CASSSTPGMNTEAFF. The CDR3, as DNA: TGTGCCAGCAGCTCAACGCCGGGAATGAACACTGAAGCTTTCTTT.

The chain links TRBV15 to TRBJ1-6; D is undetermined. Trimming took 1 base from V and 7 from J, leaving 11 bases between them. CDR3 length: 15 residues. The germline V gene has CDR1 LNHNV and CDR2 YYDKDF (reference sequence). CDR3 in amino acids: CATSRGGYGNSPLHF. CDR3 nucleotides: TGTGCCACCAGCAGAGGAGGGTATGGGAATTCACCCCTCCACTTT.

The chain couples TRBV6-2 or TRBV6-3 to TRBJ2-5, with D possibly being TRBD1 (6 bases). This CDR3 comprises 17 residues. Trimming stripped 0 bases from V and 1 base from J, with 15 bases between. From germline, CDR1 is MNHEY and CDR2 SVGEGT. CDR3 DNA sequence: TGTGCCAGCAGTTACTCGACTGGGGGCTTCACCCAAGAGACCCAGTACTTC. This sequence encodes CASSYSTGGFTQETQYF.

A few counts support this clonotype. The V gene is TRBV12-3 or TRBV12-4, the J gene TRBJ2-5; possible D gene TRBD1, 6 bases. The ends were cut back, 7 bases at V and 2 bases at J, with 17 bases in the middle. The CDR3 runs 15 residues. CDR3 DNA sequence: TGTGCCAGCAATAAAAAGCCGGACAGACAAGAGACCCAGTACTTC. It codes for CASNKKPDRQETQYF.

The genes are TRBV5-1 and TRBJ1-1; D is possibly TRBD1 (5 bases). The germline CDR1 and CDR2 sequences are SGHRS and YFSETQ. Trimming removed 4 bases from V and 0 bases from J, with 16 bases in between. The CDR3 sequence is 16 residues long. The CDR3 nucleotides are TGCGCCAGCAGCAGATCTACCGGGACGGTGAACACTGAAGCTTTCTTT. Translating it yields CASSRSTGTVNTEAFF.

This clonotype has a handful of counts. This chain uses TRBV20-1 with TRBJ2-7; D not certain. Trimming removed 1 base from V and 7 bases from J, with 11 bases in between. Germline V lookup: CDR1 DFQATT, CDR2 SNEGSKA (reference sequence). The CDR3 consists of 12 residues. The CDR3 DNA reads as TGCAGTGCTAGAGTTTTGGATAAGGAGCAGTACTTC. It specifies CSARVLDKEQYF.

With regard to this clonotype: This may be a read error, as it is one base from a much larger clone. The V gene is TRBV27, the J gene TRBJ2-7; D remains ambiguous. The germline gives CDR1 MNHEY, CDR2 SMNVEV (reference sequence). This CDR3 comprises 13 residues. The CDR3 loop is CASSISPHYEQYF. The CDR3 nucleotides are TGTGCCAGCAGTATATCCCCACATTACGAGCAGTACTTC.

This clonotype has more than one count but fewer than ten. This chain uses TRBV4-1 with TRBJ2-3; TRBD2 agrees at 13 bases. Trimming at V came to 4 bases and at J to 3 bases, leaving 1 base not matched to a gene. Germline lookup yields CDR1 MGHRA and CDR2 YSYEKL. The CDR3 totals 15 residues. CDR3 sequence reads: CASSRGLAGTDTQYF. Here the CDR3 DNA reads TGCGCCAGCAGCCGGGGACTAGCGGGGACAGATACGCAGTATTTT.

The chain is built from TRBV20-1 and TRBJ2-5, with 11 bases aligning to TRBD2. CDR1 and CDR2 from the germline V gene are DFQATT and SNEGSKA (reference sequence). Trimming at V came to 2 bases and at J to 4 bases, leaving 12 bases not matched to a gene. The CDR3 runs 17 residues. CDR3 DNA: TGCAGTGCTAGAAGACTAGCGGGAAGGGGAACCGGAGAGACCCAGTACTTC. Its translation: CSARRLAGRGTGETQYF.

The rearrangement uses TRBV5-1 and TRBJ2-6; D is unresolved. Per the germline V gene, CDR1 is SGHRS and CDR2 is YFSETQ. The ends were cut back, 3 bases at V and 0 bases at J, with 7 bases in the middle. CDR3 length: 15 amino acids. The CDR3 sequence: CASSSQSSGANVLTF. CDR3 nucleotide sequence: TGCGCCAGCAGCTCCCAGAGCTCTGGGGCCAACGTCCTGACTTTC.

This sequence joins TRBV5-1 and TRBJ1-4; D is ambiguous. Per germline, CDR1 SGHRS and CDR2 YFSETQ. The CDR3 has 15 residues. Trimming stripped 1 base from V and 6 bases from J, with 13 bases between. CDR3 protein: CASSLRSGKDEKLFF. The CDR3 coding sequence is TGCGCCAGCAGCTTGCGTTCGGGCAAGGATGAAAAACTGTTTTTT.

The chain carries TRBV9 and TRBJ2-5, with no clear D. V lost 1 base and J 2 bases, leaving 15 bases between the germline ends. Germline V lookup: CDR1 SGDLS, CDR2 YYNGEE. CDR3 length: 16 amino acids. The CDR3 DNA is TGTGCCAGCAGCGTATCAATTGTTGGCGAACAAGAGACCCAGTACTTC. Its translation: CASSVSIVGEQETQYF.